This T cell receptor beta chain was obtained from a study of CD4 T cells in relation to SARS-CoV-2 and coronaviruses. Trimming removed 1 base from V and 6 bases from J, with 6 bases in between. This CDR3 is built from 12 residues. Germline lookup yields CDR1 KGHSH and CDR2 LQKENI. The protocol was immunoSEQ multiplex PCR, while the TCRdb copy is restricted to in-frame clones and leaves out a portion. The data contain approximately 70,000 clones, 85% to 95% of them singletons. Before the COVID-19 pandemic, during about 2011-2019, CD4+ T cells were taken from unexposed donors. V is TRBV18 and J is TRBJ1-1, with D uncertain. The sample was naive CD4+ T cells from PBMCs. Subset in this sample: naive CD4+ T cells isolated by negative enrichment. This clonotype originated in a human donor in good health. The CDR3 spells CASSPQIAEAFF. The CDR3 nucleotides are TGTGCCAGCTCACCACAAATAGCTGAAGCTTTCTTT.